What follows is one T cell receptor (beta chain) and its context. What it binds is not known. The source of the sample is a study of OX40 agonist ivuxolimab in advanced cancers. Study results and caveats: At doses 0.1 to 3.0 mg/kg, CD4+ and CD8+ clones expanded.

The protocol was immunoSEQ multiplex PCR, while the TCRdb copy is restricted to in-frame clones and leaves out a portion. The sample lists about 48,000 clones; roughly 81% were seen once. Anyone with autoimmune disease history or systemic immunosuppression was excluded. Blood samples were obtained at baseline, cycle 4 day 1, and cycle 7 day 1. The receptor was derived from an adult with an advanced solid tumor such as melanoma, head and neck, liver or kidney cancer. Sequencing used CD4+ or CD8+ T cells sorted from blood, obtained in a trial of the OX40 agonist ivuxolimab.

The CDR3 nucleotides are TGTGCCAGCTCACCACCCGATGAAAAACTGTTTTTT. Its translation: CASSPPDEKLFF. The chain has TRBV18 and TRBJ1-4, with unresolved D. V was pared by 0 bases and J by 6 bases, with 2 bases between. CDR3 length: 12 amino acids. Germline V CDR1 and CDR2: KGHSH, LQKENI.